This TCR beta chain was sequenced in a study of blood T cell repertoires in COVID-19. Assay: immunoSEQ multiplex PCR; the TCRdb copy retains only in-frame clones and omits some. The table includes roughly 240,000 clones, roughly 85% detected once. CDR3 size: 12 residues. V lost 3 bases, J lost 10 bases, and 12 bases lay in between. The chain carries TRBV12-3 or TRBV12-4 and TRBJ1-1; no clear D gene. The TCR originated in a woman in her 50s with acute COVID-19. Sequenced sample: PBMCs or T cells enriched from blood (not recorded which). CDR3 protein: CASSLTPGGAFF. Here the CDR3 DNA reads TGTGCCAGCAGTTTGACTCCCGGTGGAGCTTTCTTT.